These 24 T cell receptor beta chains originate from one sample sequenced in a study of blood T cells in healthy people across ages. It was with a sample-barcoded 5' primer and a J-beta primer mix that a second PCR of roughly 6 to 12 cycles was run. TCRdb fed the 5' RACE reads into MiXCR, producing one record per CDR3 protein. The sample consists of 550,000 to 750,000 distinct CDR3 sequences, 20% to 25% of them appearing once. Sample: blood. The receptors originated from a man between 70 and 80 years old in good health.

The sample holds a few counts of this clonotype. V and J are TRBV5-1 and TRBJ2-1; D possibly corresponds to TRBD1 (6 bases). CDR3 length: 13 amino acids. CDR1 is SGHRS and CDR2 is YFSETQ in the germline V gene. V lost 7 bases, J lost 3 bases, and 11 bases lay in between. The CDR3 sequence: CASARDNYNEQFF. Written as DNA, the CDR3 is TGCGCCAGCGCCAGGGACAACTACAATGAGCAGTTCTTC.

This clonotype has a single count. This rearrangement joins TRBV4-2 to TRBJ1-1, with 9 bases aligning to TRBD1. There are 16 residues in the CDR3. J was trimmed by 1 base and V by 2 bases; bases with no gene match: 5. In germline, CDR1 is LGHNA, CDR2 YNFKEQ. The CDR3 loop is CASSQLEGQGNTEAFF. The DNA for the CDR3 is TGTGCCAGCAGCCAATTGGAGGGACAGGGGAACACTGAAGCTTTCTTT.

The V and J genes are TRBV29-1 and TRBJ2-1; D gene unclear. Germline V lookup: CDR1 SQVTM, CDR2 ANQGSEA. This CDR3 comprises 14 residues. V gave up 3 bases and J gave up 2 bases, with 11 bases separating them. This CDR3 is CSVEGDNPYNEQFF. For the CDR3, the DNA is TGCAGCGTTGAGGGTGACAACCCCTACAATGAGCAGTTCTTC.

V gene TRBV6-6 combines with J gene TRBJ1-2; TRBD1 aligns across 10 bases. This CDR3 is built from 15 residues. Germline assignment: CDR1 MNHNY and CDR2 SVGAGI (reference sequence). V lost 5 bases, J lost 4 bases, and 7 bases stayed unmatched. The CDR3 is CASSTTGGAGYGYTF. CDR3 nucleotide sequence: TGTGCCAGCAGTACGACAGGGGGCGCAGGCTATGGCTACACCTTC.

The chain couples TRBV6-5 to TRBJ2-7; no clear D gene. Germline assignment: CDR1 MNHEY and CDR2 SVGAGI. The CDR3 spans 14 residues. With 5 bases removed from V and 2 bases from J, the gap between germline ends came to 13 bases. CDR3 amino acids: CASSPADATYEQYF. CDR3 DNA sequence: TGTGCCAGCAGTCCGGCGGACGCGACCTACGAGCAGTACTTC.

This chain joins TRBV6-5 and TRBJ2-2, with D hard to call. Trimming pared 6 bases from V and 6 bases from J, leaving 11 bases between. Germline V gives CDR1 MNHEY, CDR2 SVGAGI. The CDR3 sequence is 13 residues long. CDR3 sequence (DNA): TGTGCCAGCAGGCGCCCCGGGCCCGGGGAGCTGTTTTTT. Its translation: CASRRPGPGELFF.

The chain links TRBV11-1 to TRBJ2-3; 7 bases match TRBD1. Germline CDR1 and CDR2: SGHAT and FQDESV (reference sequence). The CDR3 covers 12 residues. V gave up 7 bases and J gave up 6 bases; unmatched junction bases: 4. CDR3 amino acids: CASNFRGDTQYF. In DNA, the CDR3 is TGTGCCAGCAACTTCAGGGGGGATACGCAGTATTTT.

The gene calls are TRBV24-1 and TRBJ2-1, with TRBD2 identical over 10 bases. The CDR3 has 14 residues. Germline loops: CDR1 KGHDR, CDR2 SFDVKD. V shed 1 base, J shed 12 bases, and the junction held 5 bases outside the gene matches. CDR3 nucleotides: TGTGCCACCAGTGATTTTCCTAGCGGGAGTAGGCAGTTCTTC. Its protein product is CATSDFPSGSRQFF.

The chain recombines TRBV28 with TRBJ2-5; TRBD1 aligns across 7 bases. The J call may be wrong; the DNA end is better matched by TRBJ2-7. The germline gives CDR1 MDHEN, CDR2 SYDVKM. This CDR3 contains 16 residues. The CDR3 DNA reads TGTGCCAGCAGTTACACCATCAAAAGGGGGCTATACGAGCAGTACTTC. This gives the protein CASSYTIKRGLYEQYF.

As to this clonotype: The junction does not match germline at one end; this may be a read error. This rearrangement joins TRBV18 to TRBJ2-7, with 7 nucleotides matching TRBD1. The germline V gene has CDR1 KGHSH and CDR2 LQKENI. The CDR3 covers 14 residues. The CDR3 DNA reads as TGTGCCAGCTCCCTTGGACAGGTAACCTATGAGCAGTACTTC. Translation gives CASSLGQVTYEQYF.

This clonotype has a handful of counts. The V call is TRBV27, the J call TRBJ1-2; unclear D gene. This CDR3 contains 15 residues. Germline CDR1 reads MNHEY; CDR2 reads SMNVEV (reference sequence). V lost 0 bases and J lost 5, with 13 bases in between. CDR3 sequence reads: CASSLSGQIPYGYTF. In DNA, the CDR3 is TGTGCCAGCAGTTTATCGGGTCAAATCCCTTATGGCTACACCTTC.

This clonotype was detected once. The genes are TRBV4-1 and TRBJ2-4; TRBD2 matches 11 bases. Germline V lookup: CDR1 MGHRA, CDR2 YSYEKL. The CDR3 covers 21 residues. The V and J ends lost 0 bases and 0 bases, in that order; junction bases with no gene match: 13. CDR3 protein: CASSQDQGGTSGSLAKNIQYF. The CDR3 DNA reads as TGCGCCAGCAGCCAAGATCAAGGGGGAACTAGCGGGAGTTTAGCCAAAAACATTCAGTACTTC.

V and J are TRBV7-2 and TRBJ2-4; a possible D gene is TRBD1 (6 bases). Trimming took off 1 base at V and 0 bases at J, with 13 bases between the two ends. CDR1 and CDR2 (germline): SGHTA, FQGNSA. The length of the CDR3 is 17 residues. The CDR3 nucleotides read TGTGCCAGCAGCTTAGAGGGCAGGGGCCAAGCCAAAAACATTCAGTACTTC. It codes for CASSLEGRGQAKNIQYF. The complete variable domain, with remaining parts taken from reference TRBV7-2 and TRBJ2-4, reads GAGVSQSPSNKVTEKGKDVELRCDPISGHTALYWYRQSLGQGLEFLIYFQGNSAPDKSGLPSDRFSAERTGGSVSTLTIQRTQQEDSAVYLCASSLEGRGQAKNIQYFGAGTRLSVL.

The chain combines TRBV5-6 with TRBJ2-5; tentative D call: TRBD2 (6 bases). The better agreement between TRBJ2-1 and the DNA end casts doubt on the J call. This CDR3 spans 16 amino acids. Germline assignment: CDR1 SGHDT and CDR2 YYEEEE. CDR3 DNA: TGTGCCAGCAGCTTGGCCGGGGGATTAGAGTACAATGAGCAGTTCTTC. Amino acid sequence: CASSLAGGLEYNEQFF.

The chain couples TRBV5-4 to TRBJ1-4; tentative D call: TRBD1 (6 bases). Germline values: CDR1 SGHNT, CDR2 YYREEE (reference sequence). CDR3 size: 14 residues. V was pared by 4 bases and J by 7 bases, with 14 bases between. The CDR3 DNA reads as TGTGCCAGCAGCGCCAACAGGGAGGGTGAAAAACTGTTTTTT. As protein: CASSANREGEKLFF.

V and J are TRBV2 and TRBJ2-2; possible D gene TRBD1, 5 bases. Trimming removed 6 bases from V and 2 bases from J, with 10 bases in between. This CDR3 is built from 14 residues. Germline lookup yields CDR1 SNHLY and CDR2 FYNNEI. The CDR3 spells CASSDRSNTGELFF. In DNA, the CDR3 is TGTGCCAGCAGCGACAGATCAAACACCGGGGAGCTGTTTTTT.

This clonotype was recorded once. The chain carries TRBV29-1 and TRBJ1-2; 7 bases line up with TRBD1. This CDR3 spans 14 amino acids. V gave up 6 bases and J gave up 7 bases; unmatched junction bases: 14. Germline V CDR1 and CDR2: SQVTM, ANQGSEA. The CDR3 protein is CSVPGTAQGGGYTF. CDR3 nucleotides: TGCAGCGTGCCCGGGACGGCGCAGGGGGGTGGCTACACCTTC.

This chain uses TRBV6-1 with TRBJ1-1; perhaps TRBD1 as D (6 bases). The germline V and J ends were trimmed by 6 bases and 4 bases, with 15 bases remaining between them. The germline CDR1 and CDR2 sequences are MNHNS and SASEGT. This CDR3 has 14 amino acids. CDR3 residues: CASRAQTGGTEAFF. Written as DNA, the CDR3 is TGTGCCAGCAGAGCCCAGACAGGCGGCACTGAAGCTTTCTTT.

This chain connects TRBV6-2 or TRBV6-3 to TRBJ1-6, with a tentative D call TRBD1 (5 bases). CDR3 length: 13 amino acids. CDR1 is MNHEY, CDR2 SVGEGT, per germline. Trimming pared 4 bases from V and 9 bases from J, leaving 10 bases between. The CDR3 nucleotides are TGTGCCAGCAGTTCCAGGGCAGTTTCACCCCTCCACTTT. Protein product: CASSSRAVSPLHF.

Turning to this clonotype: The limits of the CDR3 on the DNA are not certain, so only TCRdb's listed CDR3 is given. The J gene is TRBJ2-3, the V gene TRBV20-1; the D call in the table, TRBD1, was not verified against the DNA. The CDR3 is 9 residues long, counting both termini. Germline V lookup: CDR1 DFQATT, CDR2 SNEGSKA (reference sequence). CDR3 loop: CRWGTGSYF.

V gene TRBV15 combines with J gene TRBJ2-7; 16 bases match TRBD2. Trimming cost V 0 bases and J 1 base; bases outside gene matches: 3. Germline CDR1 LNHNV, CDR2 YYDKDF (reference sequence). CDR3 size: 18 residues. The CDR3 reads CATSRDLGLAGGSYEQYF. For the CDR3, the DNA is TGTGCCACCAGCAGAGATTTGGGACTAGCGGGAGGGTCCTACGAGCAGTACTTC. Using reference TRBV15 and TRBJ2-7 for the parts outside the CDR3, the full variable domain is DAMVIQNPRYQVTQFGKPVTLSCSQTLNHNVMYWYQQKSSQAPKLLFHYYDKDFNNEADTPDNFQSRRPNTSFCFLDIRSPGLGDTAMYLCATSRDLGLAGGSYEQYFGPGTRLTVT.

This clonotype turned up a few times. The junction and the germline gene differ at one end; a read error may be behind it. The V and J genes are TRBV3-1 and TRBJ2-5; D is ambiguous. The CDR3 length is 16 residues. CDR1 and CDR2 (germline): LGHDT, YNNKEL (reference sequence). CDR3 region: CASSQDKLPREETRYF. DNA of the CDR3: TGTGCCAGCAGCCAAGATAAGCTACCTAGGGAAGAGACCCGGTACTTC.

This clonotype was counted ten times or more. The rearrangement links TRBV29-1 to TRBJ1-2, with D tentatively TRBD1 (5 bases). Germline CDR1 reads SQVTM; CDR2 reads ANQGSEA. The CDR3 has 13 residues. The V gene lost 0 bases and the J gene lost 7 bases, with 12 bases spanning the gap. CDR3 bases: TGCAGCGTTGAAGATCGTAGGGGTAGTGGCTACACCTTC. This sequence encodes CSVEDRRGSGYTF.

DNA for the CDR3: TGTGCCAGCAGCACGGACAGGGGGCTTTCACCCCTCCACTTT. This translates into CASSTDRGLSPLHF. The chain uses TRBV12-3 or TRBV12-4 and TRBJ1-6; 11 bases line up with TRBD1. V lost 6 bases to trimming and J lost 9 bases; unmatched junction nucleotides: 4. The CDR3 spans 14 residues.